The 30 T cell receptor beta chains below all came from one sample that was sequenced in a study of control samples from healthy donors and cancer patients. Profiling relied on immunoSEQ multiplex PCR, and the TCRdb table lists in-frame clones only, not all of them. The sample consists of 89,000 or so clones, approximately 87% of them appearing once. The sequenced sample was blood. The receptors derive from a man over 45 in good health.

The V and J genes are TRBV19 and TRBJ1-2; D gene uncertain. CDR1 and CDR2 from the germline V gene are LNHDA and SQIVND (reference sequence). The CDR3 runs to 13 residues. With 5 bases removed from V and 4 bases from J, the gap between germline ends came to 11 bases. This CDR3 is CASSPEGSYGYTF. In DNA form, the CDR3 reads TGTGCCAGTAGTCCAGAGGGAAGCTATGGCTACACCTTC.

V is TRBV24-1 and J is TRBJ2-1; 9 positions match TRBD1. V was clipped by 5 bases and J by 3 bases; unmatched bases: 19. In germline, CDR1 is KGHDR, CDR2 SFDVKD. The CDR3 is 20 residues long. As DNA, the CDR3 is TGTGCCACCAGTGCCTCGGGACAGGGAGAGAGGACTCACCGCTACAATGAGCAGTTCTTC. Its protein product is CATSASGQGERTHRYNEQFF.

This clone occurred once. The genes are TRBV19 and TRBJ2-1; D remains unclear. V dropped 6 bases and J dropped 0 bases, with 18 bases sitting between them. Germline loops: CDR1 LNHDA, CDR2 SQIVND (reference sequence). The CDR3 is 17 amino acids. As DNA, the CDR3 is TGTGCCAGTAGCGAGGAAGGGTTCTATAGCTCCTACAATGAGCAGTTCTTC. Residues: CASSEEGFYSSYNEQFF.

This chain links TRBV6-6 with TRBJ1-1, with D perhaps matching TRBD1 (5 bases). There are 13 residues in the CDR3. Germline V gives CDR1 MNHNY, CDR2 SVGAGI (reference sequence). Trimming shortened V by 11 bases and J by 2 bases, and 15 bases separated the two germline ends. CDR3 sequence (DNA): TGTGCCGGAGCCGGGACGGGCAACACTGAAGCTTTCTTT. Its protein is CAGAGTGNTEAFF.

The chain employs TRBV29-1 and TRBJ2-3; TRBD2 matches 7 bases. CDR1 is SQVTM, CDR2 ANQGSEA, per germline. V was pared by 1 base and J by 4 bases, with 5 bases of the junction left unmatched. This CDR3 region has 14 residues. The CDR3 nucleotides read TGCAGCGTTGAAGGCGGGAGAGGCGCAGATACGCAGTATTTT. It specifies CSVEGGRGADTQYF.

Ten or more counts support this clone. This sample includes further DNA sequences coding for the same CDR3. For the CDR3, the DNA is TGTGCCAGCAGCCCGGGTCTTGAAGCTTTCTTT. It translates to CASSPGLEAFF. The chain combines TRBV6-2 or TRBV6-3 with TRBJ1-1, with D hard to call. From germline, CDR1 is MNHEY and CDR2 SVGEGT. Trimming shortened V by 6 bases and J by 7 bases, and 9 bases separated the two germline ends. CDR3 length: 11 residues.

The chain combines TRBV6-5 with TRBJ2-2; 8 bases map to TRBD1. CDR1 and CDR2 from the germline V gene are MNHEY and SVGAGI. Trimming at V came to 0 bases and at J to 7 bases, leaving 4 bases not matched to a gene. The CDR3 is 15 residues long. The CDR3 sequence is CASSYSRGQGGELFF. CDR3 bases: TGTGCCAGCAGTTACTCCAGGGGGCAAGGCGGGGAGCTGTTTTTT.

This sequence joins TRBV5-4 and TRBJ1-1; 9 nucleotides match TRBD1. The germline V gene encodes CDR1 SGHNT and CDR2 YYREEE (reference sequence). Germline trimming cut 10 bases from V and 0 bases from J; bases unmatched to any gene: 7. The CDR3 consists of 14 residues. This chain's CDR3 is CAGGDRAMNTEAFF. DNA for the CDR3: TGTGCCGGAGGGGACAGGGCCATGAACACTGAAGCTTTCTTT. The whole variable domain, filled in from reference TRBV5-4 and TRBJ1-1, reads ETGVTQSPTHLIKTRGQQVTLRCSSQSGHNTVSWYQQALGQGPQFIFQYYREEENGRGNFPPRFSGLQFPNYSSELNVNALELDDSALYLCAGGDRAMNTEAFFGQGTRLTVV.

The chain links TRBV11-3 to TRBJ2-3; the D gene is possibly TRBD1 (6 bases). Trimming left V 1 base short and J 0 bases short, with 14 bases between. The V gene's germline CDR1 is SGHNT and CDR2 YENEEA. This CDR3 has 17 amino acids. CDR3 amino acids: CASSLGVVGASTDTQYF. The DNA for the CDR3 is TGTGCCAGCAGCTTAGGGGTTGTGGGGGCGAGCACAGATACGCAGTATTTT. Full variable domain (outside the CDR3, taken from reference TRBV11-3 and TRBJ2-3): EAGVVQSPRYKIIEKKQPVAFWCNPISGHNTLYWYLQNLGQGPELLIRYENEEAVDDSQLPKDRFSAERLKGVDSTLKIQPAELGDSAVYLCASSLGVVGASTDTQYFGPGTRLTVL.

The rearrangement uses TRBV4-3 and TRBJ1-1, with D uncertain. Per the germline V gene, CDR1 is LGHNA and CDR2 is YSLEER. This CDR3 has 15 amino acids. V lost 0 bases to trimming and J lost 1 base, with 9 bases between them. The CDR3 DNA reads TGCGCCAGCAGCCAAGAAGGGTCAGGGAACACTGAAGCTTTCTTT. It specifies CASSQEGSGNTEAFF.

The V gene is TRBV9, the J gene TRBJ1-2; tentatively, D is TRBD1 (6 bases). Germline CDR1 SGDLS, CDR2 YYNGEE. V dropped 5 bases and J dropped 6 bases, with 11 bases sitting between them. The CDR3 sequence is 12 residues long. The CDR3 DNA is TGTGCCAGCAGTTCGACAGGTAATGGCTACACCTTC. Its translation is CASSSTGNGYTF.

This chain uses TRBV10-3 with TRBJ1-5; a weak D match, TRBD1 (5 bases). This CDR3 has 16 amino acids. The germline CDR1 and CDR2 sequences are ENHRY and SYGVKD. The V end lost 0 bases, the J end lost 0 bases, and 9 bases lay between the germline ends. This chain's CDR3 is CAISESRTPSNQPQHF. DNA of the CDR3: TGTGCCATCAGTGAGTCAAGGACACCTAGCAATCAGCCCCAGCATTTT.

The J gene is TRBJ1-1, the V gene TRBV10-3; 7 nucleotides agree with TRBD1. Unmatched junction bases numbered 6, after V lost 3 bases and J lost 2 bases. The CDR3 has 15 amino acids. Germline lookup yields CDR1 ENHRY and CDR2 SYGVKD. CDR3 loop: CAISEGGATNTEAFF. In DNA, the CDR3 is TGTGCCATCAGTGAAGGGGGCGCAACCAACACTGAAGCTTTCTTT.

The chain has TRBV4-2 and TRBJ2-3, with 9 bases identical to TRBD2. Germline CDR1 is LGHNA and CDR2 is YNFKEQ. This CDR3 comprises 15 residues. With V trimmed by 3 bases and J by 0 bases, 1 base remained unmatched. CDR3 in DNA: TGTGCCAGCAGCCACGGACTAGCGAGCACAGATACGCAGTATTTT. Translation gives CASSHGLASTDTQYF.

This chain joins TRBV30 and TRBJ1-4, with unresolved D. The CDR3 extends over 14 amino acids. With 2 bases removed from V and 2 bases from J, the gap between germline ends came to 9 bases. Germline V gene sequence: CDR1 GTSNPN, CDR2 SVGIG (reference sequence). CDR3 amino acids: CAWSIGATNEKLFF. Here the CDR3 DNA reads TGTGCCTGGAGTATTGGTGCCACTAATGAAAAACTGTTTTTT.

The V gene is TRBV5-1, the J gene TRBJ2-1, with a tentative D call TRBD1 (6 bases). From germline, CDR1 is SGHRS and CDR2 YFSETQ. V lost 0 bases and J 1 base, leaving 8 bases between the germline ends. The CDR3 sequence is 15 residues long. This CDR3 reads CASSLVGGSYNEQFF. DNA for the CDR3: TGCGCCAGCAGCTTGGTAGGGGGTTCCTACAATGAGCAGTTCTTC.

The chain recombines TRBV6-5 with TRBJ2-4; no clear D. Trimming removed 6 bases at V and 7 bases at J, with 13 bases between. Per germline, CDR1 MNHEY and CDR2 SVGAGI. The CDR3 sequence is 13 residues long. CDR3 residues: CASSPAGWNIQYF. The DNA of the CDR3 is TGTGCCAGCAGCCCCGCAGGATGGAACATTCAGTACTTC.

The chain carries TRBV24-1 and TRBJ2-3, with TRBD2 identical over 10 bases. Germline V lookup: CDR1 KGHDR, CDR2 SFDVKD. CDR3 length equals 18 residues. The V segment lost 4 bases and the J segment 3 bases; nucleotides outside the gene matches: 12. CDR3 DNA sequence: TGTGCCACCAGTGACCCGAGCGGGAGGGCTGGATTGACAGATACGCAGTATTTT. The encoded protein is CATSDPSGRAGLTDTQYF.

This chain links TRBV11-1 with TRBJ1-2, with D possibly matching TRBD1 (6 bases). Trimming left V 3 bases short and J 1 base short, with 12 bases between. CDR1 and CDR2 (germline): SGHAT, FQDESV (reference sequence). The CDR3 runs to 15 residues. Here the CDR3 reads CASSFGDRINYGYTF. Here the CDR3 DNA reads TGTGCCAGCAGCTTTGGAGACAGGATTAACTATGGCTACACCTTC.

This chain joins TRBV4-3 and TRBJ1-4; TRBD1 is a possible D gene (5 bases). Trimming left V 0 bases short and J 5 bases short, with 13 bases between. CDR3 size: 16 residues. In germline, CDR1 is LGHNA, CDR2 YSLEER. Here the CDR3 DNA reads TGCGCCAGCAGCCAAGATGGGGGACGGCCAAATGAAAAACTGTTTTTT. Residues: CASSQDGGRPNEKLFF.

This clone was seen a few times. The CDR3, as DNA: TGTGCCAGCAGCTCACAGGGGCTGAATAGCAATCAGCCCCAGCATTTT. Amino acids: CASSSQGLNSNQPQHF. The chain links TRBV2 to TRBJ1-5; 7 nucleotides line up with TRBD1. The V gene's germline CDR1 is SNHLY and CDR2 FYNNEI. J lost 0 bases, V lost 6 bases, and 8 bases had no gene match. The CDR3 is made up of 16 amino acids.

By sample share, this clone is medium-sized. V is TRBV6-5 and J is TRBJ2-7; 8 bases line up with TRBD1. With 5 bases clipped from V and 4 bases from J, the junction kept 4 bases outside the gene matches. Germline lookup yields CDR1 MNHEY and CDR2 SVGAGI. The CDR3 extends over 13 amino acids. The CDR3 DNA sequence: TGTGCCAGCAGTCCAGGGGGCGGGTACGAGCAGTACTTC. Translation: CASSPGGGYEQYF.

V and J are TRBV9 and TRBJ2-3; 10 bases fit TRBD2. This CDR3 is 19 amino acids long. The V gene's germline CDR1 is SGDLS and CDR2 YYNGEE. The J segment lost 0 bases and the V segment lost 3 bases, leaving 13 bases of the junction unmatched. CDR3 loop: CASSGWGASGGASTDTQYF. CDR3 nucleotides: TGTGCCAGCAGCGGATGGGGGGCTAGCGGGGGAGCCAGCACAGATACGCAGTATTTT.

The chain carries TRBV4-3 and TRBJ2-1; 9 nucleotides line up with TRBD2. The length of the CDR3 is 17 residues. Germline V CDR1 and CDR2: LGHNA, YSLEER. V dropped 0 bases and J dropped 2; count of bases not matched to a gene: 5. The CDR3 is CASSQERLAGAYNEQFF. CDR3 in DNA: TGCGCCAGCAGCCAAGAGCGATTAGCGGGGGCCTACAATGAGCAGTTCTTC.

The rearrangement links TRBV2 to TRBJ1-2; unclear D gene. Per germline, CDR1 SNHLY and CDR2 FYNNEI. The CDR3 length is 11 residues. V lost 0 bases, J lost 9 bases, and 5 bases lay in between. CDR3 DNA sequence: TGTGCCAGCAGTGAAGCGGACCGCTACACCTTC. Its translation: CASSEADRYTF.

This chain joins TRBV19 and TRBJ2-3; D gene uncertain. The CDR3 is made up of 16 amino acids. Trimming pared 3 bases from V and 0 bases from J, leaving 13 bases between. The germline gives CDR1 LNHDA, CDR2 SQIVND (reference sequence). The CDR3 coding sequence is TGTGCCAGTAGTATTATTCGGAGTCCTAGCACAGATACGCAGTATTTT. It translates to CASSIIRSPSTDTQYF.

This chain links TRBV7-9 with TRBJ2-1, with 9 nucleotides matching TRBD2. The germline V gene has CDR1 SEHNR and CDR2 FQNEAQ (reference sequence). This CDR3 is 14 amino acids long. With V trimmed by 2 bases and J by 8 bases, 4 bases remained unmatched. As DNA, the CDR3 is TGTGCCAGCAGCTTACTAGCGGGAAGAGATGAGCAGTTCTTC. Translated, it gives CASSLLAGRDEQFF.

This clone was picked up one time. This sequence joins TRBV3-1 (or the pseudogene TRBV3-2) and TRBJ2-3; perhaps TRBD2 as D (6 bases). Germline V CDR1 and CDR2: LGHDT, YNNKEL (reference sequence). The CDR3 length is 14 residues. V was trimmed by 4 bases and J by 0 bases, leaving 8 bases between them. CDR3 nucleotides: TGTGCCAGCAGCCCCGGGACTAGCACAGATACGCAGTATTTT. This sequence encodes CASSPGTSTDTQYF.

Only a few counts were recorded for this clone. The same CDR3 can be traced to other DNA sequences in this sample. This chain joins TRBV5-4 and TRBJ1-6; TRBD1 might be the D (6 bases). CDR1 SGHNT and CDR2 YYREEE come from the germline V gene (reference sequence). This CDR3 has 15 amino acids. The V and J ends lost 4 bases and 7 bases respectively, with 15 bases between them. The CDR3 region is CASSLEGGANSPLHF. CDR3 in DNA: TGTGCCAGCAGCCTAGAGGGGGGGGCGAATTCACCCCTCCACTTT.

This chain uses TRBV18 with TRBJ2-5, with no clear D. The V end lost 2 bases, the J end lost 5 bases, and 9 bases lay between the germline ends. The germline V gene has CDR1 KGHSH and CDR2 LQKENI. The CDR3 is 13 residues long. The CDR3 loop reads CASSPFEGETQYF. Written as DNA, the CDR3 is TGTGCCAGCTCACCATTTGAAGGGGAGACCCAGTACTTC.